This T cell receptor beta chain was identified during a study of spatial heterogeneity in lung cancer. After removal of 6 bases from V and 2 bases from J, the junction contained 10 bases not matched to a gene. Germline V gene lookup returns CDR1 DFQATT and CDR2 SNEGSKA (reference sequence). The CDR3 runs 15 residues. Time point meaning: sample taken at primary tumor resection. Sequencing covered unsorted whole RNA taken from tumor, nontumor lung or frozen PBMC. 55 to 80 TRACERx patients with early, untreated non-small cell lung cancer donated samples. This clonotype has just a few counts. TCRdb reanalysed the 5' RACE reads using MiXCR and keeps one entry per CDR3 protein. The top ten hold about 6.8% of the sample, which has over 75,000 distinct CDR3 sequences, 15% to 25% seen once.

Sequencing was performed on PBMCs, taken at surgery. This receptor was obtained from a male donor with early-stage non-small cell lung cancer. The chain carries TRBV20-1 and TRBJ2-5, with 9 bases identical to TRBD2. DNA of the CDR3: TGCAGTGCCTTCCCTTTTAGCGGGGGACAAGAGACCCAGTACTTC. Its translation is CSAFPFSGGQETQYF.